This T cell receptor beta chain is drawn from a study of blood T cell repertoires in COVID-19. Clones were read by immunoSEQ multiplex PCR, and TCRdb kept only the in-frame ones, dropping some. The table records approximately 97,000 clones, about nine tenths of them present only once. The CDR3 is 13 amino acids. V lost 9 bases to trimming and J lost 0 bases, with 9 bases between them. The TCR comes from a man in his sixties with acute or convalescent COVID-19. Sequenced sample: peripheral blood. The gene calls are TRBV12-3 or TRBV12-4 and TRBJ2-1; the D gene is possibly TRBD1 (5 bases). The CDR3 DNA sequence: TGTGCCAGATACAGGCGCTCCTACAATGAGCAGTTCTTC. It specifies CARYRRSYNEQFF.